The rows below give T cell receptor beta chains drawn from one sample of a study of glioma-infiltrating T cells. TCRdb processed the multiplex PCR reads anew with MiXCR; each CDR3 protein has one entry. The sample records about 400 distinct CDR3 sequences, roughly 33% being singletons. The sample comprised glioma tissue, nonneoplastic brain tissue, or PBMCs (not recorded which). The receptors were gathered from a human donor with low-grade glioma or glioblastoma, undergoing nonglioma brain surgery, or in good health (not recorded which). CDR3s include the opening cysteine and the closing phenylalanine or tryptophan. The order of the fields is J gene, D gene, V gene, clone size, CDR3 DNA, CDR3 protein. A D gene is named only where the DNA matches it firmly. Size is stated for part of the rows, as once, few or many counts, or as a class when the clone is expanded.

J: TRBJ2-1
D: .
V: TRBV7-9
size: .
DNA: TGTGCCAGCAGCATCACCGGGGCCGACGATGAGCAGTTCTTC
CDR3: CASSITGADDEQFF

J: TRBJ2-7
D: TRBD2
V: TRBV5-1
size: many
DNA: TGCGCCAGCAGCTTGGCCGCTGGGGTCGGACTAGCGGGGCAGTACTTC
CDR3: CASSLAAGVGLAGQYF

J: TRBJ1-2
D: .
V: TRBV12-3/TRBV12-4
size: medium-sized
DNA: TGTGCCAGCAGCATAGGACCGGGATATGGCTACACCTTC
CDR3: CASSIGPGYGYTF

J: TRBJ2-5
D: .
V: TRBV25-1
size: .
DNA: TGTGCCATCAGTACGGGGGTAGGAGTGGCCCAGTACTTC
CDR3: CAISTGVGVAQYF

J: TRBJ1-5
D: .
V: TRBV6-5
size: .
DNA: TGTGCCAGCAATTCTGTAGGGCTTACTAAGCCCCGGCATTTT
CDR3: CASNSVGLTKPRHF

J: TRBJ1-1
D: .
V: TRBV30
size: many
DNA: TGTGCCTGGGGGAGGAGGTTTGAGAACACTGAAGCTTTCTTT
CDR3: CAWGRRFENTEAFF

J: TRBJ2-1
D: TRBD2
V: TRBV27
size: large
DNA: TGTGCCAGCAGTTCGACTAGCGCTTACAATGAGCAGTTCTTC
CDR3: CASSSTSAYNEQFF

J: TRBJ2-2
D: .
V: TRBV13
size: many
DNA: TGTGCCAGCAGCTTAGGACTAGACACCGGGGAGCTGTTTTTT
CDR3: CASSLGLDTGELFF

J: TRBJ1-5
D: .
V: TRBV9
size: medium-sized
DNA: TGTGCCAGCAGCGTAGCGGGGGACAATCAGCCCCAGCATTTT
CDR3: CASSVAGDNQPQHF

J: TRBJ2-5
D: TRBD2
V: TRBV7-2
size: .
DNA: TGTGCCAGCAGGGGACTAGCGGGCGGGTCTCAAGAGACCCAGTACTTC
CDR3: CASRGLAGGSQETQYF

J: TRBJ1-1
D: .
V: TRBV20-1
size: .
DNA: TGCAGTGCTAGAGATATACATGCGGAAGCTTTCTTT
CDR3: CSARDIHAEAFF

J: TRBJ2-1
D: .
V: TRBV6-1
size: once
DNA: TGTGCCAGCAGCGCTATGGGGGGCGGGCGGTTCTTC
CDR3: CASSAMGGGRFF

J: TRBJ1-2
D: .
V: TRBV7-2
size: large
DNA: TGTGCCAGCAGCTTTCTGGCCGGAGGCTACACCTTC
CDR3: CASSFLAGGYTF

J: TRBJ2-5
D: .
V: TRBV3-1
size: large
DNA: TGTGCCAGCAGCCAGGTGACACCGCCCACCCAGTACTTC
CDR3: CASSQVTPPTQYF

J: TRBJ2-3
D: TRBD2
V: TRBV2
size: large
DNA: TGTGCCAGCAGGCCCGGGCGGGGGACTACAGATACGCAGTATTTT
CDR3: CASRPGRGTTDTQYF

J: TRBJ2-5
D: .
V: TRBV2
size: .
DNA: TGTGCCAGCACTAGAGGGGTACAAGAGACAAAGTACTTC
CDR3: CASTRGVQETKYF

J: TRBJ2-1
D: .
V: TRBV11-3
size: hyperexpanded
DNA: TGTGCCAGCAGCTTAGCAGGGCCCTCCTCCTACAATGAGCAGTTCTTC
CDR3: CASSLAGPSSYNEQFF

J: TRBJ1-1
D: .
V: TRBV7-2
size: .
DNA: TGTGCCAGCACCTCAGGCAGCCGGAACACTGAAGCTTTCTTT
CDR3: CASTSGSRNTEAFF

J: TRBJ2-5
D: .
V: TRBV25-1
size: once
DNA: TGTGCCAACAGCCCGACAAGCCTAGTGGGGGCCCAGTACTTC
CDR3: CANSPTSLVGAQYF

J: TRBJ2-1
D: TRBD2
V: TRBV6-1
size: .
DNA: TGTGCCAGCACCCTGGGACTAGCCGTAGAGCAGTTCTTC
CDR3: CASTLGLAVEQFF

J: TRBJ1-4
D: .
V: TRBV20-1
size: large
DNA: TGCAGTGCTAGAGCTGACTTTAATGAAAAACTGTTTTTT
CDR3: CSARADFNEKLFF

J: TRBJ2-1
D: .
V: TRBV27
size: .
DNA: TGTGCCAGCAGCACGAGCTCCTACAATGAGCAGTTCTTC
CDR3: CASSTSSYNEQFF

J: TRBJ2-5
D: TRBD1
V: TRBV25-1
size: medium-sized
DNA: TGTGCCAGCAGTACAGGGGTAGGAGTGGCCCAGTACTTC
CDR3: CASSTGVGVAQYF

J: TRBJ2-2
D: TRBD2
V: TRBV6-1
size: .
DNA: TGTGCCAGCAGTGACAGGGGGCTAGCGGGAGTCGGGGAGCTGTTTTTT
CDR3: CASSDRGLAGVGELFF

J: TRBJ2-1
D: TRBD2
V: TRBV20-1
size: once
DNA: TGCAGTGCCAGAGATACCGCGGGAGCAAGCAATGAGCAGTTCTTC
CDR3: CSARDTAGASNEQFF

J: TRBJ2-3
D: .
V: TRBV29-1
size: medium-sized
DNA: TGCAGCGGATTAACACAGTCAGATACGCAGTATTTT
CDR3: CSGLTQSDTQYF

J: TRBJ1-2
D: TRBD1
V: TRBV18
size: .
DNA: TGTGCCAGCTCACCAGCTTCAGGACAGGGCACTGTCTACATCTTC
CDR3: CASSPASGQGTVYIF

J: TRBJ1-1
D: .
V: TRBV30
size: .
DNA: TGTGCCTGGGGGAGGAGGTTTGAGAGCACTGAAGCTTTCTTT
CDR3: CAWGRRFESTEAFF

J: TRBJ2-3
D: .
V: TRBV7-2
size: .
DNA: TGTGCCAGCAGCTTAGGCAGCTGGAGTGTCGCAGATACGCAGTATTTT
CDR3: CASSLGSWSVADTQYF

J: TRBJ1-1
D: TRBD1
V: TRBV20-1
size: .
DNA: TGCAGTGCAAAACAGCCGGGACAGATTACTAGGAACACTGAAGCTTTCTTT
CDR3: CSAKQPGQITRNTEAFF

J: TRBJ2-1
D: TRBD2
V: TRBV12-5
size: .
DNA: TGTGCTAGTGGTCCCTGGGTGGCGGGGGGTAATGGGCAGTTCTTC
CDR3: CASGPWVAGGNGQFF

J: TRBJ2-7
D: TRBD1
V: TRBV6-1
size: large
DNA: TGTGCCAGCAGTGCAACAGGGGGAGCCCCACGGGAGCAGTACTTC
CDR3: CASSATGGAPREQYF

J: TRBJ2-5
D: TRBD2
V: TRBV19
size: .
DNA: TGTGCCACCAGGGAGCGGGGTGGATTTAGAGAGACCCAGTACTTC
CDR3: CATRERGGFRETQYF

J: TRBJ2-5
D: .
V: TRBV12-3/TRBV12-4
size: medium-sized
DNA: TGTGCCAGCAGTCAACGCGGGATTGGAGAGACCCAGTACTTC
CDR3: CASSQRGIGETQYF

J: TRBJ2-2
D: TRBD1
V: TRBV19
size: medium-sized
DNA: TGTGCCCGCGTCACACATGGTTGGGACAGGCCCCGATGGGACACCGGGGAGCTGTTTTTT
CDR3: CARVTHGWDRPRWDTGELFF

J: TRBJ1-6
D: TRBD1
V: TRBV18
size: medium-sized
DNA: TGTGCCAGCTCACCAAGGACAGGGTTCGGATCCCTCCACTTT
CDR3: CASSPRTGFGSLHF

J: TRBJ1-2
D: .
V: TRBV20-1
size: large
DNA: TGCAGTGCTAAGGACAGCTCAGATCACTATGGCTACACCTTC
CDR3: CSAKDSSDHYGYTF

J: TRBJ2-2
D: .
V: TRBV5-1
size: medium-sized
DNA: TGCGCCAGCAGCTTGGCGGGAACCGGGGAGCTGTTTTTT
CDR3: CASSLAGTGELFF

J: TRBJ1-1
D: .
V: TRBV14
size: medium-sized
DNA: TGTGCCAGCAGCCAAGCGGACAGCAGTGAAGCTTTCTTT
CDR3: CASSQADSSEAFF

J: TRBJ1-2
D: .
V: TRBV10-3
size: few
DNA: TGTGCCATCAGTGAGCTTGGATTCTATGGCCACACCTTC
CDR3: CAISELGFYGHTF

J: TRBJ2-3
D: .
V: TRBV20-1
size: large
DNA: TGCAGTGCCCCGAACAGTAGGGCCACAGATACGCAGTATTTT
CDR3: CSAPNSRATDTQYF

J: TRBJ2-1
D: .
V: TRBV27
size: once
DNA: TGTGCCAGCAGTTTAAGGGTACTAACTGATAGCTTTTACAATGAGCAGTTCTTC
CDR3: CASSLRVLTDSFYNEQFF

J: TRBJ2-1
D: .
V: TRBV2
size: .
DNA: TGTGCCAGCAGTGAATGGAACTCCTACAATGAGCAGTTCTTC
CDR3: CASSEWNSYNEQFF

J: TRBJ2-5
D: TRBD2
V: TRBV5-1
size: many
DNA: TGCGCCAGCAGCTTGGAAGGTAGCGGGGGTGAGACCCAGTACTTC
CDR3: CASSLEGSGGETQYF

J: TRBJ2-1
D: .
V: TRBV19
size: .
DNA: TGCGCCGGTAGTCCCTGGGGGGATGAGCAGTTCTTC
CDR3: CAGSPWGDEQFF

J: TRBJ2-3
D: .
V: TRBV20-1
size: large
DNA: TGCAGTGCTAGAGATAGTGCGGGCACAGATACGCAGTATTTT
CDR3: CSARDSAGTDTQYF

J: TRBJ2-5
D: .
V: TRBV2
size: many
DNA: TGTGCCAGCAGTGAGGCGGGCCCGGAGACCCAGTACTTC
CDR3: CASSEAGPETQYF

J: TRBJ2-2
D: TRBD2
V: TRBV7-2
size: .
DNA: TGTGCCATCAGCCTACAGATCGGGAGGGGGACCGGGGAGCTGTTTTTT
CDR3: CAISLQIGRGTGELFF

J: TRBJ2-1
D: .
V: TRBV5-5
size: medium-sized
DNA: TGTGCCAGCAGCTCTGGGTGGTCCTACAATGAGCAGTTCTTC
CDR3: CASSSGWSYNEQFF